The 13 T cell receptor beta chains given below trace back to one sample, sequenced in a study of blood T cell repertoires in COVID-19. Profiling relied on immunoSEQ multiplex PCR, and the TCRdb table lists in-frame clones only, not all of them. The table includes a few hundred thousand clones, around 87% detected once. Source material: PBMCs or T cells enriched from blood (not recorded which). The receptors originated from a man aged 18 to 30 who had recovered from COVID-19.

The J gene is TRBJ1-2, the V gene TRBV7-8; no clear D gene. Germline V gives CDR1 SGHVS, CDR2 FQNEAQ. The CDR3 sequence is 13 residues long. V was cut by 1 base and J by 8 bases, with 11 bases left in between. The CDR3 DNA is TGTGCCAGCAGCTTAGATAAGATTGCGGGCTACACCTTC. Residues: CASSLDKIAGYTF.

The CDR3 protein is CASNIRGENTGELFF. The CDR3 DNA sequence: TGTGCCAGCAACATCAGGGGGGAAAACACCGGGGAGCTGTTTTTT. V and J are TRBV27 and TRBJ2-2, with D possibly matching TRBD1 (7 bases). The CDR3 has 15 residues. From germline, CDR1 is MNHEY and CDR2 SMNVEV (reference sequence). V lost 7 bases to trimming and J lost 2 bases, with 14 bases between them.

With regard to this clone: One end of the junction varies from germline; a read error may be responsible. The V and J genes are TRBV29-1 and TRBJ1-4; maybe TRBD1 (6 bases). CDR1 SQVTM and CDR2 ANQGSEA come from the germline V gene. This CDR3 has 13 amino acids. The CDR3 spells CSAELLRGEKLFF. The CDR3, as DNA: TGCAGCGCTGAACTCCTTAGGGGGGAAAAACTGTTTTTT.

The table lists this clone with a count of one. The CDR3 loop reads CATNRGTDNEQFF. CDR3 bases: TGTGCCACCAACCGTGGGACAGACAATGAGCAGTTCTTC. The rearrangement links TRBV24-1 to TRBJ2-1; 7 nucleotides agree with TRBD1. The CDR3 contains 13 residues. Germline V gives CDR1 KGHDR, CDR2 SFDVKD. V gave up 8 bases and J gave up 5 bases; unmatched junction bases: 5.

The gene calls are TRBV4-1 and TRBJ1-2; 9 positions match TRBD1. The germline gives CDR1 MGHRA, CDR2 YSYEKL. V was clipped by 1 base and J by 7 bases; unmatched bases: 7. This CDR3 region has 15 residues. CDR3 region: CASSQAPPDRGGYTF. The CDR3 DNA reads TGCGCCAGCAGCCAAGCTCCGCCGGACAGGGGTGGCTACACCTTC.

This clone occurred a few times. V gene TRBV9 combines with J gene TRBJ1-2; D perhaps matches TRBD1 (5 bases). The V and J ends lost 4 bases and 1 base respectively, with 14 bases between them. The CDR3 loop spans 15 amino acids. Per the germline V gene, CDR1 is SGDLS and CDR2 is YYNGEE. The CDR3 loop is CASSSSTVFNYGYTF. The CDR3 bases are TGTGCCAGCAGCAGTTCGACAGTTTTTAACTATGGCTACACCTTC.

The J gene is TRBJ2-3, the V gene TRBV9; 12 bases align to TRBD2. The CDR3 has 16 residues. The junction had 4 bases not matched to a gene; V was cut back by 5 bases and J by 0 bases. Germline loops: CDR1 SGDLS, CDR2 YYNGEE. Written as DNA, the CDR3 is TGTGCCAGCAGTCCTCTAGCGGGAGGGAGCACAGATACGCAGTATTTT. Protein sequence: CASSPLAGGSTDTQYF.

This chain joins TRBV29-1 and TRBJ1-2; a possible D gene is TRBD1 (5 bases). The V gene lost 4 bases and the J gene lost 3 bases, with 9 bases spanning the gap. This CDR3 has 12 amino acids. Germline lookup yields CDR1 SQVTM and CDR2 ANQGSEA. As DNA, the CDR3 is TGCAGCGTTGGGTCCAGGGACTATGGCTACACCTTC. It encodes CSVGSRDYGYTF. Full variable domain (missing parts from reference TRBV29-1 and TRBJ1-2): SAVISQKPSRDICQRGTSLTIQCQVDSQVTMMFWYRQQPGQSLTLIATANQGSEATYESGFVIDKFPISRPNLTFSTLTVSNMSPEDSSIYLCSVGSRDYGYTFGSGTRLTVV.

V and J are TRBV2 and TRBJ1-6; D unclear. The CDR3 has 13 residues. Germline V gene lookup returns CDR1 SNHLY and CDR2 FYNNEI. The V gene lost 4 bases and the J gene lost 8 bases, with 9 bases spanning the gap. CDR3: CASSGYRDSPLHF. CDR3 bases: TGTGCCAGCAGTGGATACAGAGATTCACCCCTCCACTTT.

The genes are TRBV6-5 and TRBJ2-1; a possible D gene is TRBD1 (6 bases). Germline CDR1 reads MNHEY; CDR2 reads SVGAGI. Trimming removed 8 bases at V and 4 bases at J, with 12 bases between. This CDR3 is built from 13 residues. CDR3 DNA sequence: TGTGCCAGCTTGGGACATGAGTACAATGAGCAGTTCTTC. Translating it yields CASLGHEYNEQFF.

The V call is TRBV7-2, the J call TRBJ1-5, with D unclear. Germline V gives CDR1 SGHTA, CDR2 FQGNSA. The CDR3 has 15 amino acids. The V end was cut by 2 bases, the J end by 3 bases, with 11 bases between. The CDR3 here is CASSLWADPNQPQHF. The CDR3 nucleotides are TGTGCCAGCAGCTTATGGGCCGACCCCAATCAGCCCCAGCATTTT.

This clone was detected only once. This chain connects TRBV7-9 to TRBJ2-1, with TRBD1 matching 8 bases. Germline lookup yields CDR1 SEHNR and CDR2 FQNEAQ (reference sequence). The CDR3 runs to 15 residues. The V gene end was trimmed by 7 bases and the J gene end by 4 bases; junction bases not matched to a gene: 9. CDR3 nucleotide sequence: TGTGCCAGCACCAAACCGGGACAGGAATACAATGAGCAGTTCTTC. This sequence encodes CASTKPGQEYNEQFF.

This chain uses TRBV11-3 with TRBJ1-2; D not certain. Between the trimmed V and J ends, which lost 2 bases and 0 bases, there was a span of 13 bases. The CDR3 length is 16 residues. The V gene's germline CDR1 is SGHNT and CDR2 YENEEA. CDR3 in DNA: TGTGCCAGCAGCTTATTTTCCCACAGCCCTAACTATGGCTACACCTTC. It encodes CASSLFSHSPNYGYTF.